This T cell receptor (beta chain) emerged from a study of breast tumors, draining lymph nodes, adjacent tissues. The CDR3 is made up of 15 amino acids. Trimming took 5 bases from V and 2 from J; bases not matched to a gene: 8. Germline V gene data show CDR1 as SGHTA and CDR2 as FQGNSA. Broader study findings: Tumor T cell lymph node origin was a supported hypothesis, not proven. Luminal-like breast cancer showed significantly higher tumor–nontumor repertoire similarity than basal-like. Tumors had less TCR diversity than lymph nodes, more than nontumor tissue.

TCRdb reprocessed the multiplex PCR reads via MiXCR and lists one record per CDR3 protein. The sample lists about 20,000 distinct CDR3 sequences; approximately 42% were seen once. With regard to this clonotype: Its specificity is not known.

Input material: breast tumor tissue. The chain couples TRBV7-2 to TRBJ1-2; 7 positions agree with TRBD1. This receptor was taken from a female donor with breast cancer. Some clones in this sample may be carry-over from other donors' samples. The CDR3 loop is CASSGGDSVNYGYTF. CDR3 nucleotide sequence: TGTGCCAGCAGCGGGGGGGACAGTGTAAACTATGGCTACACCTTC.